This T cell receptor beta chain was observed in a study of cytomegalovirus exposure and HLA in healthy donors. Study-level information: Of the donors genotyped, a few hundred in all, over 80% fell in the Caucasian-associated ancestry cluster.

Per germline, CDR1 SGHRS and CDR2 YFSETQ. The CDR3 length is 16 residues. The V gene lost 2 bases and the J gene lost 3 bases, with 14 bases spanning the gap. The PCR made use of 60 Vbeta and 13 Jbeta primers. The protocol was immunoSEQ multiplex PCR, while the TCRdb copy is restricted to in-frame clones and leaves out a portion. This sample has 70,000 to 100,000 clones, with 67% found just once. This clone has only a few counts. The antigen is not known. Study-wide results and caveats: Fewer N-insertions (relative to the approximately 670-donor mean) were reportedly seen in an Asian-associated ancestry cluster in a later analysis.

The J gene is TRBJ2-2, the V gene TRBV5-1; a weak D match, TRBD2 (6 bases). This receptor was identified in a woman in her forties or fifties in good health and CMV-seropositive. Sequenced material: PBMCs. CDR3 DNA: TGCGCCAGCAGCTTCGGAGCGGGCGCGGACACCGGGGAGCTGTTTTTT. Translation: CASSFGAGADTGELFF.